A single T cell receptor beta chain is shown here with its context. This sample stems from a study of regulatory dendritic cells for organ transplantation. Sequencing was performed with immunoSEQ multiplex PCR; in TCRdb, only in-frame clones are kept and a portion is missing. The sample includes 28,000 or so clones, 82% of them seen just once. The clonotype originates from a human donor in good health. Source material: naive CD4+ T cells from blood. The subset here: CD45RA+ naive T cells.

CDR3 sequence (DNA): TGTGCCAGCAGTTTGAGATGGGGCGGGGAATACACAGATACGCAGTATTTT. Its translation: CASSLRWGGEYTDTQYF. V is TRBV27 and J is TRBJ2-3; perhaps TRBD2 as D (6 bases). Deletions cut 3 bases from V and 2 bases from J, with 18 bases between. The CDR3 runs to 17 residues. CDR1 MNHEY and CDR2 SMNVEV come from the germline V gene (reference sequence).